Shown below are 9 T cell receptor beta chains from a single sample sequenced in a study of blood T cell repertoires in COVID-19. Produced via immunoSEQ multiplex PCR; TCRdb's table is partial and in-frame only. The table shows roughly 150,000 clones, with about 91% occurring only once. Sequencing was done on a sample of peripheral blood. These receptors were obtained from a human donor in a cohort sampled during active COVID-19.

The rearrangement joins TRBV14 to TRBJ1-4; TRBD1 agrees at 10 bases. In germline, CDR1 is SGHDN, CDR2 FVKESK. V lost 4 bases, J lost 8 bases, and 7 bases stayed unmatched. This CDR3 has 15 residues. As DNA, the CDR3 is TGTGCCAGCAGCCCCAGACAGGGGGCGCGAGAAAAACTGTTTTTT. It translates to CASSPRQGAREKLFF. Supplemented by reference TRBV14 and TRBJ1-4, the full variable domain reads EAGVTQFPSHSVIEKGQTVTLRCDPISGHDNLYWYRRVMGKEIKFLLHFVKESKQDESGMPNNRFLAERTGGTYSTLKVQPAELEDSGVYFCASSPRQGAREKLFFGSGTQLSVL.

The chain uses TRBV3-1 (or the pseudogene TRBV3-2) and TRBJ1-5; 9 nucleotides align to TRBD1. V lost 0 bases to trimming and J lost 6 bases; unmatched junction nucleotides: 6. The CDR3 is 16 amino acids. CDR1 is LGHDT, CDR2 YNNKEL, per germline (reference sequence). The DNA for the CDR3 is TGTGCCAGCAGCCAAGATGGGACAGGGTTCGGTCAGCCCCAGCATTTT. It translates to CASSQDGTGFGQPQHF.

The CDR3 is CASSLNAGGIEKLFF. In DNA, the CDR3 is TGTGCCAGCAGTTTGAACGCAGGGGGGATTGAAAAACTGTTTTTT. The chain couples TRBV9 to TRBJ1-4; 7 bases match TRBD1. The CDR3 contains 15 residues. Trimming cost V 5 bases and J 7 bases; bases outside gene matches: 11. Germline V gene lookup returns CDR1 SGDLS and CDR2 YYNGEE.

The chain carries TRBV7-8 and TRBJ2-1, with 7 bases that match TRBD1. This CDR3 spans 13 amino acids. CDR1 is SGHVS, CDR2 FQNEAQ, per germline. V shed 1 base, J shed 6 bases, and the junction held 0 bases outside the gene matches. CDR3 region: CASSLGTGNEQFF. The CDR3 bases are TGTGCCAGCAGCTTAGGGACAGGCAATGAGCAGTTCTTC.

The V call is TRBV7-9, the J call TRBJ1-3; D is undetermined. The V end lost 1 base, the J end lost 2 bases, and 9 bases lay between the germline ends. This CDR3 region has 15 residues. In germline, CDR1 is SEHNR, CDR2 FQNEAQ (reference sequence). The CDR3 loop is CASSLDTIAGNTIYF. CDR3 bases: TGTGCCAGCAGCTTAGACACTATTGCTGGAAACACCATATATTTT. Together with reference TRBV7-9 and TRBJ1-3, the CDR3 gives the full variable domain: DTGVSQNPRHKITKRGQNVTFRCDPISEHNRLYWYRQTLGQGPEFLTYFQNEAQLEKSRLLSDRFSAERPKGSFSTLEIQRTEQGDSAMYLCASSLDTIAGNTIYFGEGSWLTVV.

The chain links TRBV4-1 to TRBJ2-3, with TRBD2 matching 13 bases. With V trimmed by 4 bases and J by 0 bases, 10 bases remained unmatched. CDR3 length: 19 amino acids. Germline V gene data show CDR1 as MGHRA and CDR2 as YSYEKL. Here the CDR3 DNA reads TGCGCCAGCAGCCGAAAGCTACTAGCGGGGGGGACTAGCACAGATACGCAGTATTTT. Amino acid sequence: CASSRKLLAGGTSTDTQYF.

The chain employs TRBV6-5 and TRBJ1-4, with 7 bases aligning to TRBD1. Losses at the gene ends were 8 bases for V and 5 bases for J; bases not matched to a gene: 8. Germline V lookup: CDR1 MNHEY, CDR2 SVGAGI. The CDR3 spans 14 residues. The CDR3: CASGISQGNEKLFF. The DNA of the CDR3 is TGTGCCAGCGGGATATCACAGGGGAATGAAAAACTGTTTTTT.

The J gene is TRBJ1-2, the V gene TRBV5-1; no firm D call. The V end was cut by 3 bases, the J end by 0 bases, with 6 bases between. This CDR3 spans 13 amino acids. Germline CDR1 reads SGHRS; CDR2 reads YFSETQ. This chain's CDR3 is CASSSIANYGYTF. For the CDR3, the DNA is TGCGCCAGCAGCTCTATAGCTAACTATGGCTACACCTTC.

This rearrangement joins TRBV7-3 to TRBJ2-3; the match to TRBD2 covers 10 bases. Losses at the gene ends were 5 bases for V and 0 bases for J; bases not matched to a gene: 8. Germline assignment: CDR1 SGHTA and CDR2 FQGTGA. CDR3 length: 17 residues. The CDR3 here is CASSPRQRGGSTDTQYF. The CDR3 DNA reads TGTGCCAGCAGCCCCCGTCAGCGGGGGGGAAGCACAGATACGCAGTATTTT.